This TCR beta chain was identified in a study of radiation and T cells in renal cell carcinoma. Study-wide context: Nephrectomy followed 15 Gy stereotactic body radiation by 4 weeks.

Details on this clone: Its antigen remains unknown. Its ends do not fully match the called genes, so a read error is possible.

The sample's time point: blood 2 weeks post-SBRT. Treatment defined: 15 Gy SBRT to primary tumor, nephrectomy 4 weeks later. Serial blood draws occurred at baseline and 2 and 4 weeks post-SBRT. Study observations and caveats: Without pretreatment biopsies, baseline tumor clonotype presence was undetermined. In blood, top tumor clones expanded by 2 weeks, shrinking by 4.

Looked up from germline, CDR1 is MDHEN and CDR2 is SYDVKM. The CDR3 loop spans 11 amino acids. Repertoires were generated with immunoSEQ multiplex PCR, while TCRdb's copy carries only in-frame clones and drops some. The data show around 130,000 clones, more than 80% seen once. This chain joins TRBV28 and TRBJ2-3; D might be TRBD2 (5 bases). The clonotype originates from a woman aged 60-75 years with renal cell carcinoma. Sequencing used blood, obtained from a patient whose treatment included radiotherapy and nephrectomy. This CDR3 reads CASSLTRTRDF. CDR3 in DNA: TGTGCCAGCAGTTTAACTAGGACGAGGGATTTT.